This TCR beta chain was recovered during a study of cytomegalovirus exposure and HLA in healthy donors. Study-level results: Cytomegalovirus association was listed for 170 or so TCR beta chains.

The V gene lost 6 bases and the J gene lost 2 bases, with 15 bases spanning the gap. Germline assignment: CDR1 LNHDA and CDR2 SQIVND (reference sequence). CDR3 length: 15 residues. Sequencing was performed with immunoSEQ multiplex PCR; in TCRdb, only in-frame clones are kept and a portion is missing. In the table there are about 150,000 clones, approximately 80% of which are singletons. Regarding this clone: What it binds is not known.

This TCR was sampled from a man aged 30 to 39 in good health and CMV-seropositive. Sequencing was done on a sample of PBMCs. V and J are TRBV19 and TRBJ2-3; D is perhaps TRBD1 (6 bases). In nucleotides, the CDR3 is TGTGCCAGTAGCTCCGGACAGCTACTCACAGATACGCAGTATTTT. Residues: CASSSGQLLTDTQYF.